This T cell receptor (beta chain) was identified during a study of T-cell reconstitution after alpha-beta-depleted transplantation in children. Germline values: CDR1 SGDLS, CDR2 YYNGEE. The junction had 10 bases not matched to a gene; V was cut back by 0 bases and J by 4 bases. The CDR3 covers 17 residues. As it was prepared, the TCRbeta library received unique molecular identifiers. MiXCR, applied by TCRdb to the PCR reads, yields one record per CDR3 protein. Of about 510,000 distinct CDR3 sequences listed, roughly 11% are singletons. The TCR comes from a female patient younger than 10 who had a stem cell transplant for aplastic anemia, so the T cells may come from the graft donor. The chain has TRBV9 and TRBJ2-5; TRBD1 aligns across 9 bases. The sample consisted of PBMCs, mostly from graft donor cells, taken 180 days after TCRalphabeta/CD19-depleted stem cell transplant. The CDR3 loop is CASSVGGTGPLRETQYF. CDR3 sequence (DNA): TGTGCCAGCAGCGTAGGCGGGACAGGGCCCCTTCGAGAGACCCAGTACTTC.